The rows below give T cell receptor beta chains drawn from one sample of a study of blood T cell repertoires in COVID-19. Method: immunoSEQ multiplex PCR; TCRdb's copy keeps in-frame clones and lacks some. The sample lists roughly 200,000 clones; less than 90% were seen once. Sample: peripheral blood. Every receptor here comes from a human donor in a cohort sampled during active COVID-19. The CDR3 runs from the conserved cysteine through the conserved F or W. D genes are given only for firm matches. A clone size is listed for some rows: how often the clone was seen (once, few, many), or a class if it is expanded.

NA	TRBV19	TRBJ1-6	15	few	CASRQQDSLNSPLHF	TGTGCCAGTAGGCAACAGGACAGCCTTAATTCACCCCTCCACTTT
NA	TRBV19	TRBJ1-2	12	once	CASSIRGGGYTF	TGTGCCAGTAGTATCCGGGGAGGCGGCTACACCTTC
TRBD1	TRBV18	TRBJ2-3	15	NA	CASSRDRGLTDTQYF	TGTGCCAGCTCACGGGACAGGGGATTAACCGATACGCAGTATTTT
TRBD1	TRBV6-2/TRBV6-3	TRBJ1-2	14	NA	CASSTKQGNYGYTF	TGTGCCAGCAGTACCAAACAGGGGAACTATGGCTACACCTTC
NA	TRBV19	TRBJ2-1	12	NA	CASSLQGNEQFF	TGTGCCAGTAGCTTACAGGGCAATGAGCAGTTCTTC
NA	TRBV11-3	TRBJ2-2	11	few	CASSLGVELFF	TGTGCCAGCAGCTTAGGAGTGGAGCTGTTTTTT
NA	TRBV6-1	TRBJ1-6	13	NA	CASTKTQREPLHF	TGTGCCAGCACCAAAACCCAGAGGGAACCCCTCCACTTT
TRBD2	TRBV10-3	TRBJ2-5	21	once	CAISERRGLAGTNDGVETQYF	TGTGCCATCAGTGAACGGAGGGGACTAGCGGGGACCAACGATGGGGTGGAGACCCAGTACTTC
TRBD2	TRBV2	TRBJ2-1	15	once	CASSDRGLGPSEQFF	TGTGCCAGCAGTGACCGTGGACTAGGGCCTAGTGAGCAGTTCTTC
TRBD2	TRBV5-4	TRBJ2-2	15	NA	CASSPWTSGTGELFF	TGTGCCAGCAGCCCGTGGACTAGCGGGACCGGGGAGCTGTTTTTT
NA	TRBV6-4	TRBJ1-1	13	NA	CASSRSWNTEAFF	TGTGCCAGCAGCCGGAGCTGGAACACTGAAGCTTTCTTT
NA	TRBV25-1	TRBJ1-3	14	NA	CASSNRDSGNTIYF	TGTGCCAGCAGTAACAGGGATTCAGGAAACACCATATATTTT
NA	TRBV5-6	TRBJ1-2	16	NA	CASSPGGGRRGYGYTF	TGTGCCAGCAGCCCAGGTGGTGGGCGGCGGGGCTATGGCTACACCTTC
NA	TRBV11-3	TRBJ2-1	14	NA	CASSLDGSVREQFF	TGTGCCAGCAGCTTAGACGGAAGCGTTAGGGAGCAGTTCTTC
NA	TRBV27	TRBJ2-7	14	NA	CASSLVPLVSEQYF	TGTGCCAGCAGTTTAGTCCCTCTAGTTTCCGAGCAGTACTTC
TRBD2	TRBV5-1	TRBJ2-1	16	once	CASSLGGELAGKRQFF	TGCGCCAGCAGCTTGGGCGGGGAGCTAGCGGGGAAGAGGCAGTTCTTC
NA	TRBV7-2	TRBJ2-7	15	NA	CASSPEGSARGEQYF	TGTGCCAGCAGCCCAGAGGGTAGCGCCAGGGGAGAGCAGTACTTC
NA	TRBV19	TRBJ1-5	13	NA	CASSSSPDQPQHF	TGTGCCAGTAGCTCGAGCCCCGATCAGCCCCAGCATTTT
TRBD1	TRBV6-6	TRBJ1-4	17	NA	CASSLQQGSRPNEKLFF	TGTGCCAGCAGTCTCCAACAGGGGAGCCGACCTAATGAAAAACTGTTTTTT
TRBD1	TRBV7-9	TRBJ2-5	13	NA	CASSLTGEETQYF	TGTGCCAGCAGCCTTACAGGGGAAGAGACCCAGTACTTC
NA	TRBV5-8	TRBJ2-1	16	NA	CASSFVAGKPYNEQFF	TGTGCCAGCAGCTTCGTTGCGGGAAAACCTTACAATGAGCAGTTCTTC
TRBD2	TRBV7-6	TRBJ2-1	16	NA	CASSLLSSGGYNEQFF	TGTGCCAGCAGCCTACTCTCTAGCGGGGGGTACAATGAGCAGTTCTTC
NA	TRBV11-2	TRBJ2-3	17	NA	CASSSLGGRTSTDTQYF	TGTGCCAGCAGCTCCCTGGGCGGACGGACTAGCACAGATACGCAGTATTTT
NA	TRBV5-1	TRBJ2-5	13	NA	CASSLPSQETQYF	TGCGCCAGCAGCTTGCCGAGTCAAGAGACCCAGTACTTC
NA	TRBV7-2	TRBJ2-4	14	NA	CASSLVIAKNIQYF	TGTGCCAGCAGCTTAGTTATTGCCAAAAACATTCAGTACTTC
TRBD1	TRBV7-3	TRBJ1-6	14	NA	CASSLTGNNSPLHF	TGTGCCAGCAGCTTGACAGGGAATAATTCACCCCTCCACTTT
TRBD1	TRBV2	TRBJ2-7	15	NA	CASRPVDRFAYEQYF	TGTGCCAGCAGGCCCGTGGACAGGTTCGCCTACGAGCAGTACTTC
NA	TRBV9	TRBJ1-3	13	NA	CASSVLQGNTIYF	TGTGCCAGCAGCGTCCTACAGGGAAACACCATATATTTT
NA	TRBV5-6	TRBJ1-5	14	NA	CASSLKYSNQPQHF	TGTGCCAGCAGTCTTAAATATAGCAATCAGCCCCAGCATTTT
NA	TRBV7-7	TRBJ1-2	18	NA	CASSLPTAYSIANYGYTF	TGTGCTAGCAGCCTACCGACAGCATACTCGATAGCTAACTATGGCTACACCTTC
TRBD1	TRBV3-1/TRBV3-2	TRBJ2-2	16	NA	CASSPHRGDRIRELFF	TGTGCCAGCAGCCCTCACAGGGGAGATCGGATCCGGGAGCTGTTTTTT
TRBD1	TRBV19	TRBJ2-4	14	NA	CASSESGGRGIQYF	TGTGCCAGTAGTGAATCAGGGGGCAGGGGCATTCAGTACTTC
NA	TRBV19	TRBJ1-2	14	NA	CASSIDRGIGGYTF	TGTGCCAGTAGTATAGATCGCGGGATCGGTGGCTACACCTTC
TRBD2	TRBV3-1/TRBV3-2	TRBJ2-4	15	NA	CASSQDGAGENIQYF	TGTGCCAGCAGCCAAGATGGGGCGGGGGAAAACATTCAGTACTTC
NA	TRBV7-9	TRBJ1-5	14	NA	CASSLVGRDQPQHF	TGTGCCAGCAGCTTAGTGGGGCGCGATCAGCCCCAGCATTTT
NA	TRBV19	TRBJ2-1	13	NA	CASSSFSYNEQFF	TGTGCCAGTAGTTCCTTCTCCTACAATGAGCAGTTCTTC
NA	TRBV19	TRBJ2-7	14	NA	CASSIGLGSYEQYF	TGTGCCAGTAGTATCGGATTAGGGAGCTACGAGCAGTACTTC
TRBD2	TRBV19	TRBJ2-2	16	NA	CASSIDERGNTGELFF	TGTGCCAGTAGTATAGATGAGCGGGGGAACACCGGGGAGCTGTTTTTT
NA	TRBV9	TRBJ1-2	14	NA	CASSSTHRVYGYTF	TGTGCCAGCAGCTCGACCCACAGGGTATATGGCTACACCTTC
TRBD1	TRBV6-6	TRBJ1-1	14	NA	CASSFGQGRTEAFF	TGTGCCAGCAGTTTCGGACAGGGTAGGACTGAAGCTTTCTTT
NA	TRBV5-1	TRBJ1-2	14	NA	CASSPGTDYGGYTF	TGCGCCAGCAGCCCGGGGACGGACTATGGTGGCTACACCTTC
TRBD1	TRBV14	TRBJ1-1	14	NA	CASSQEVDRAEAFF	TGTGCCAGCAGCCAAGAGGTAGACAGGGCTGAAGCTTTCTTT
TRBD1	TRBV2	TRBJ2-7	14	NA	CASKVGRGNHEQYF	TGTGCCAGCAAGGTGGGCAGGGGGAACCACGAGCAGTACTTC
NA	TRBV18	TRBJ2-5	13	many	CASSTTGSETQYF	TGTGCCAGCTCCACAACAGGATCAGAGACCCAGTACTTC
NA	TRBV6-2/TRBV6-3	TRBJ2-3	15	once	CASSYPDSRTDTQYF	TGTGCCAGCAGTTACCCCGACTCAAGGACAGATACGCAGTATTTT
TRBD2	TRBV10-3	TRBJ2-1	12	once	CAIRGENNEQFF	TGTGCCATCCGGGGGGAAAACAATGAGCAGTTCTTC
NA	TRBV30	TRBJ1-1	14	NA	CAWSGTVLNTEAFF	TGTGCCTGGAGTGGGACAGTCCTGAACACTGAAGCTTTCTTT
NA	TRBV5-1	TRBJ2-5	19	NA	CASSLLGTPGASTQETQYF	TGCGCCAGCAGCTTGCTAGGGACACCAGGGGCAAGCACCCAAGAGACCCAGTACTTC
TRBD1	TRBV12-3/TRBV12-4	TRBJ2-1	13	few	CASSLDRDNEQFF	TGTGCCAGCAGCCTAGACAGGGACAATGAGCAGTTCTTC
NA	TRBV28	TRBJ2-5	13	NA	CASRWGGRETQYF	TGTGCCAGCAGGTGGGGGGGGCGAGAGACCCAGTACTTC
NA	TRBV5-1	TRBJ2-6	16	NA	CASSLIYRQEANVLTF	TGCGCCAGCAGCTTAATTTATCGGCAGGAGGCCAACGTCCTGACTTTC
TRBD1	TRBV18	TRBJ1-5	15	NA	CASSPRTGLNQPQHF	TGTGCCAGCTCACCTCGGACAGGATTAAATCAGCCCCAGCATTTT
TRBD2	TRBV27	TRBJ2-2	15	NA	CASSWTSGNTGELFF	TGTGCCAGCAGTTGGACTAGCGGAAACACCGGGGAGCTGTTTTTT
TRBD2	TRBV11-3	TRBJ2-5	13	NA	CASSSGLEETQYF	TGTGCCAGCAGCTCTGGACTAGAAGAGACCCAGTACTTC
TRBD1	TRBV27	TRBJ1-2	15	NA	CASSFTGASSYGYTF	TGTGCCAGCAGTTTTACAGGGGCCAGCAGCTATGGCTACACCTTC